This TCR beta chain was retrieved from a study of untreated major depressive disorder. Study observations and caveats: Sequencing comparisons covered only three preselected Vbeta families.

V was shortened by 6 bases and J by 1 base, with 7 bases between the two germline ends. The CDR3 extends over 13 amino acids. Looked up from germline, CDR1 is SGHAT and CDR2 is FQNNGV. Assay: immunoSEQ multiplex PCR; the TCRdb copy retains only in-frame clones and omits some. The sample records about 20,000 clones, about 90% being singletons. For this clone: Its cognate antigen is unknown.

The sequenced sample was CD4+ T cells from PBMCs. The TCR originated in a woman aged 25 to 45 in good health. This chain joins TRBV11-2 and TRBJ2-4, with D perhaps matching TRBD2 (5 bases). The CDR3 is CASRDSAKNIQYF. Written as DNA, the CDR3 is TGTGCCAGCAGGGACTCGGCCAAAAACATTCAGTACTTC.